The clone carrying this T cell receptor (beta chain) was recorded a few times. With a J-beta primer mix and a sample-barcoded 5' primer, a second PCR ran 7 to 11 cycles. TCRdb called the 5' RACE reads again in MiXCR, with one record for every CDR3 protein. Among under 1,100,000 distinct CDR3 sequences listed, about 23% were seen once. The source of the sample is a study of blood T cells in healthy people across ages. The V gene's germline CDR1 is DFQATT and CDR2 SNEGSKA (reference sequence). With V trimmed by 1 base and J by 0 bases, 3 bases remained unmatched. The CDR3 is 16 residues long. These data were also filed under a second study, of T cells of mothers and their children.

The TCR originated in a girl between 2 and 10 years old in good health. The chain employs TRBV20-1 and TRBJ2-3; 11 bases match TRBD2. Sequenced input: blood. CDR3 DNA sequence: TGCAGTGCTAGAGTTAGCGGGGGGGGTAGCACAGATACGCAGTATTTT. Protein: CSARVSGGGSTDTQYF.